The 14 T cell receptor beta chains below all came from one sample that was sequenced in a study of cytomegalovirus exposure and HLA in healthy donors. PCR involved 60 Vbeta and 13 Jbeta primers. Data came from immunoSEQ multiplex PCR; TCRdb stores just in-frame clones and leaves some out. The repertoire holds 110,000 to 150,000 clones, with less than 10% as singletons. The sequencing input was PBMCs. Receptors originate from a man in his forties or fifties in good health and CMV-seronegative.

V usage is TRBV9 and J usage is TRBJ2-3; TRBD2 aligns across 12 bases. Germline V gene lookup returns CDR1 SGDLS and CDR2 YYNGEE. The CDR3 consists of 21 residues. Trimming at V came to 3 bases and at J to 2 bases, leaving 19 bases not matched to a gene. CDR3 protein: CASSAPPDSRLAGVPTDTQYF. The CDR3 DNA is TGTGCCAGCAGCGCCCCCCCGGACTCAAGACTAGCGGGGGTCCCCACAGATACGCAGTATTTT.

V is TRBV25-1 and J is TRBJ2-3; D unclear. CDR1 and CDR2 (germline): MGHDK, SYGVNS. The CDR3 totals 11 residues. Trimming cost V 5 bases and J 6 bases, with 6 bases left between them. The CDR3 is CASSFSDTQYF. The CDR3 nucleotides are TGTGCCAGCAGTTTCAGTGATACGCAGTATTTT.

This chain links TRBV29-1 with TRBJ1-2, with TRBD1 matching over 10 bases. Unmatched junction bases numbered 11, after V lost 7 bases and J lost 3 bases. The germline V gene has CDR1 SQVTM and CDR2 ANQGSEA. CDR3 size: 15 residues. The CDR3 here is CSAGETGGSDYGYTF. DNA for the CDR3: TGCAGCGCCGGGGAGACAGGGGGCTCGGACTATGGCTACACCTTC.

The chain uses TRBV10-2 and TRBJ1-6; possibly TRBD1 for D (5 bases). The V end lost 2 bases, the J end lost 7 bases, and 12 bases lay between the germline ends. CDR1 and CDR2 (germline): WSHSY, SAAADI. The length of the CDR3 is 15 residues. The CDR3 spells CASSEVRVSNSPLHF. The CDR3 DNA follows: TGCGCCAGCAGTGAGGTCAGGGTGTCGAATTCACCCCTCCACTTT.

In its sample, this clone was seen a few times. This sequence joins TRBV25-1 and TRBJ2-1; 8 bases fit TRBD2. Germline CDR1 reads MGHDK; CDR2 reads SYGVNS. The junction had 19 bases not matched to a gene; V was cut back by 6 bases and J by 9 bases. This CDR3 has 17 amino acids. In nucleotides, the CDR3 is TGTGCCAGCAGCGAAAGGGCCACGAGCGGGAGCCGTCGTGAGCAGTTCTTC. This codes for CASSERATSGSRREQFF.

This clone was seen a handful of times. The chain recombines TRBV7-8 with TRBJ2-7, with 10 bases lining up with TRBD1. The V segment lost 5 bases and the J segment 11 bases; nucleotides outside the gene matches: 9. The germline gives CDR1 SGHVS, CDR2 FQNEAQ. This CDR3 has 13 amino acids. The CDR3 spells CASSPNRDRGKYF. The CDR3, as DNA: TGTGCCAGCAGCCCGAACCGGGACAGGGGCAAGTACTTC. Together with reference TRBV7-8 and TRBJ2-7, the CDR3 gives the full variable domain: GAGVSQSPRYKVAKRGQDVALRCDPISGHVSLFWYQQALGQGPEFLTYFQNEAQLDKSGLPSDRFFAERPEGSVSTLKIQRTQQEDSAVYLCASSPNRDRGKYFGPGTRLTVT.

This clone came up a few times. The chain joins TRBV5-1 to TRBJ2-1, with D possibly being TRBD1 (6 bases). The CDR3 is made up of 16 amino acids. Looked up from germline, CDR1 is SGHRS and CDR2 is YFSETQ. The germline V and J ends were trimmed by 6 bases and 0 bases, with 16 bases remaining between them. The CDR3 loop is CASTRARGSSYNEQFF. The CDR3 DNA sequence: TGCGCCAGCACCCGGGCAAGGGGGAGCTCCTACAATGAGCAGTTCTTC.

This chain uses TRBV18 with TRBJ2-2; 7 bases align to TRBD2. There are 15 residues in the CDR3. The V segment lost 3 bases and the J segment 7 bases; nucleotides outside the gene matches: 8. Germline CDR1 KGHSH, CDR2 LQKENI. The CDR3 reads CASSPRTSLGGELFF. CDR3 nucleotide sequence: TGTGCCAGCTCACCCCGGACTAGTCTGGGCGGGGAGCTGTTTTTT.

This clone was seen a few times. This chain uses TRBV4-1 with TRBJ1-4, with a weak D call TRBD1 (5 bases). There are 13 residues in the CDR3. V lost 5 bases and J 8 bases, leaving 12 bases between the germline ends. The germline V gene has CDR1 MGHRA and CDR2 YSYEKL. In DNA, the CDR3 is TGCGCCAGCAGCGGACTCCGGGGGGAAAAACTGTTTTTT. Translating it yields CASSGLRGEKLFF.

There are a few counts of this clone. The CDR3 nucleotides read TGCGCCAGCAGCAGATCTCAGGGTCACGGGAATTCACCCCTCCACTTT. It translates to CASSRSQGHGNSPLHF. This chain connects TRBV5-1 to TRBJ1-6; maybe TRBD1 (5 bases). Germline values: CDR1 SGHRS, CDR2 YFSETQ. The CDR3 covers 16 residues. Between the trimmed V and J ends, which lost 4 bases and 7 bases, there was a span of 18 bases.

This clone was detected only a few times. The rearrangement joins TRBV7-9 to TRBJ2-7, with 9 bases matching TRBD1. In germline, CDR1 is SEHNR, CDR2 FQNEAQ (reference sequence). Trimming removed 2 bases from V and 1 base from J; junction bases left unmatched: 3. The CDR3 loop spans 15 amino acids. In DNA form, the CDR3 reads TGTGCCAGCAGCTTATGGGACAGGGATTCCTACGAGCAGTACTTC. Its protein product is CASSLWDRDSYEQYF.

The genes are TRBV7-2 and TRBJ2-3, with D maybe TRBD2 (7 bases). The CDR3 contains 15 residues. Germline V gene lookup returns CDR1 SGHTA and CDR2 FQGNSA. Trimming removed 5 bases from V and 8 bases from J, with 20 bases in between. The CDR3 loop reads CASSPLGGGPLTQYF. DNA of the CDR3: TGTGCCAGCAGCCCTTTAGGGGGGGGCCCACTTACGCAGTATTTT.

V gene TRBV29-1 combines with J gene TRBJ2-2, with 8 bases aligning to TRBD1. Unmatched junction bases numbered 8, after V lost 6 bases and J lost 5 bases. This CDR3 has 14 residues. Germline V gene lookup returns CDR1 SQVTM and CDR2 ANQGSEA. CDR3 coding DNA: TGCAGCGTGGGTAGGACAGGGAGGACCGGGGAGCTGTTTTTT. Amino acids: CSVGRTGRTGELFF.

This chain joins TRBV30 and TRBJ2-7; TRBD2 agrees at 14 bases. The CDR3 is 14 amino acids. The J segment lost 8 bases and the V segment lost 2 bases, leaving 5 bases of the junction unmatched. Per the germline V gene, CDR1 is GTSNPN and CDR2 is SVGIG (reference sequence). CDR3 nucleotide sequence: TGTGCCTGGAGTCCGGGACTAGCGGGAGTGAAGCAGTACTTC. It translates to CAWSPGLAGVKQYF.